This TCR beta chain derives from a study of beta chain features in type 1 diabetes (dated by TCRdb to the late 2010s). For the study in its entirety: Mean age, gender distribution, total cell number and subset yield did not differ between patients and healthy donors. Across all samples, approximately 98,000,000 sorted cells were examined, and cell number per subset correlated strongly with RNA yield. In the study, recently diagnosed type 1 diabetes patients and matched healthy donors were compared on the TCRB repertoires of their sorted circulating CD4+ T cell subsets. Regulatory and stem cell-like memory subsets were isolated from only 8 patients and roughly eight healthy donors, whereas naive and central memory subsets came from all 30 or so donors.

Sequences SGHNT (CDR1) and YENEEA (CDR2) are obtained from the germline V gene. From the cysteine through the phenylalanine, the CDR3 covers 11 amino acids. This entry keeps only the CDR3 DNA: 33 bases, framed from base 1. The germline ends are 7 bases apart after V is trimmed by 5 bases and J by 8 bases. General findings and caveats noted by the study authors: In all four CD4+ subsets, TCRB CDR3 length was moderately but significantly shorter in type 1 diabetes patients. Naive, central memory and regulatory TCRB repertoires appeared to be more similar among patients than among healthy donors. Shorter templates might have been favored by PCR, but patient and control samples were amplified and corrected together, so both groups would have been affected equally by any skew. Sequencing cDNA rather than genomic DNA could over-represent highly expressing activated cells, although activation and CD3 levels did not differ between groups. At VDJ recombination sites, type 1 diabetes patients had fewer insertions and more deleted nucleotides, which implies abnormalities in thymic rearrangement. Because the HLA sub-analyses included only small numbers of individuals, any influence of HLA type on TCRB rearrangement was left unresolved.

All of the isolated RNA was reverse transcribed with the High Capacity cDNA Reverse Transcription Kit, so expressed TCRB transcripts were sequenced. Deep immunoSEQ sequencing was applied to naive, central memory and regulatory T cell samples, giving an average of roughly 3.5 million total reads per sample. Sorted cells were lysed in RLT buffer and RNA was extracted with DNase-treated RNeasy Micro or Mini kits, depending on cell number. To prevent cross-contamination, each cell subset was processed individually, whereas patient and healthy donor samples were processed jointly. TCRB sequences were amplified from cDNA with the immunoSEQ multiplex PCR, producing 87-bp fragments spanning the CDR3 region. Sequencing of the amplicons was done on the Illumina HiSeq platform. Per the source publication's procedure: PCR bias was corrected computationally using synthetic template baselines, and reads within Hamming distance 2 were collapsed, with unmergeable singletons discarded. Reads were aligned against IMGT so that V, D and J genes, CDR3 length and insertions or deletions at six rearrangement sites could be assigned. Clonotype counts were normalized to sorted cell number within each subset before computing true diversity and Gini coefficients with the tcR R package. The overlap coefficient, calculated on TCRB nucleotide sequences, was used to quantify repertoire sharing. TCRdb retrieved this table from immuneACCESS and kept in-frame rearrangements only. Not all clones are present; in checked studies, unresolved V genes account for under half, and no reason is known for the remainder. The V and J calls and the clone size are those of that table, but D and trimming were determined from the DNA. For this sample the table gives hundreds of thousands of clones, of which around 13% were detected only once. 5.5% to 7.5% of the sample is taken by the ten largest.

This clone was recorded a few times. Its recognized antigen is unknown. Base qualities are not provided; no much larger clone lies one nucleotide away. Each donor gave one peripheral blood draw, averaging around 120 mL, which was collected into heparinised tubes. Using a panel that included CD45RO, CCR7, CD25, CD127, CD95 and CD27, naive, central memory, regulatory and stem cell-like memory CD4+ T cells were sorted on a BD FACSAria II. A purity above 98% was achieved for all sorted populations. Right away, PBMCs were isolated by Lymphoprep density gradient centrifugation and were stained directly, with no culture step. To minimize batch effects, samples were stained and sorted in pairs, one healthy donor with one patient per experiment.

The chain employs TRBV11-3 and TRBJ1-3, with the D gene call left open. Sequenced input: central memory CD4+ T cells from blood. The receptor was isolated from a man aged 25 to 40 in good health. DNA sequence: TGTGCCAGCAGCCAGAGGGACACCATATATTTT. Its translation reads: CASSQRDTIYF.